This T cell receptor beta chain originates from a study of spatial heterogeneity in lung cancer (dated by TCRdb to the late 2010s). With respect to the entire study: More beta-chain than alpha-chain transcripts were consistently detected, likely reflecting higher beta-chain transcript abundance. In the raw uncorrected reads, each unique combination of TCR and UMI appeared on average more than ten times. In non-small cell lung cancer, the study made a quantitative comparison of TCR alpha and beta repertoires among multiple tumor regions, matched nontumor lung and blood. Nonsynonymous mutation counts, determined by whole-exome sequencing of tumor tissue, were related to TCR repertoire features. At surgery, both alpha and beta chains were TCR-sequenced in 200 to 250 tumor regions, fewer than 80 matched nontumor lung samples and around 50 PBMC samples. The research as a whole found: Confirming at a functional level the hypothesis that regional TCRs recognize regional mutations was considered to require additional single-cell paired TCR alpha and beta sequencing. Ubiquitous expanded tumor TCRs showed up in blood more often at tumor resection than at routine follow-up.

Looking up the germline V gene yields CDR1 SQVTM and CDR2 ANQGSEA. Including the terminal cysteine and phenylalanine, the CDR3 comprises 15 residues. The kept DNA is CDR3 alone, 45 bases in frame from the first base. V is trimmed back by 8 bases and J by 2 bases, and the junction contains 11 bases that no gene match accounts for. Receptors were amplified or captured by 5' RACE. The sequencer listed for this sample is NextSeq 500. The TCR library protocol attached a unique molecular identifier to each TCR cDNA molecule to allow correction of PCR and sequencing errors. On the authors' methods: TCR identification, UMI-based error correction and CDR3 extraction were performed with Decombinator tools. Expanded TCRs were defined as those above a frequency of 2 per 1,000, corresponding to the top 1% of the tumor frequency distribution. Each repertoire was subsampled 100 times to 5,000 TCRs, after which Renyi diversity was computed with the R vegan package. CDR3 similarity networks were built from amino acid triplet string-kernel similarity, connecting CDR3s with pairwise similarity above 0.82. TCRdb ran its own pipeline on the public reads, namely fastp trimming at Q25 and MiXCR clone calling, and kept in-frame beta chains. Identical CDR3 protein sequences are pooled into one entry, listed with their most common genes and DNA. These V and J calls derive from TCRdb rather than the authors' analysis. Recorded for this sample are some 44,000 distinct CDR3 sequences; about 13% of them occurred a single time. The ten largest clones represent 50% to 70% of the sample.

Read against the paper, the sample's time point label means: sample taken at primary tumor resection. TCR sequencing used whole RNA extracted from tumor and nontumor lung tissue, or from cryopreserved PBMC samples, without cell sorting. Donors were 65 to 85 patients with early-stage, untreated non-small cell lung cancer from the lung TRACERx cohort. Patients were selected for TCR sequencing only if sufficient RNA was available from at least two tumor regions. Details on this clonotype: Its antigen is currently not known. Within one base of it there is no much larger clone, and no base qualities were kept.

Sequenced material: PBMCs, taken at surgery. The receptor was derived from a male donor with early-stage non-small cell lung cancer. Recombination connected TRBV29-1 to TRBJ2-1; 8 central bases correspond to TRBD1. The DNA sequence follows: TGCAGCTCTGAGGGGGACAGGTGGGCCTACAATGAGCAGTTCTTC. Its protein is CSSEGDRWAYNEQFF.